This T cell receptor (beta chain) emerged from a study of T cell repertoires in cytomegalovirus infection. About the study: CMV epitopes, recently identified HLA-C-restricted and well-studied HLA-B-restricted, were used. An indication of both CMV infection and matching HLA type came from public TCR beta signatures.

As regards this clonotype: Its cognate antigen is unknown.

General study results and limits: People with CMV and the relevant HLA were identified by cumulative public TCR beta family frequency. The study found HLA-C-restricted CMV-specific TCR beta clonotypes dominating the ex vivo response.

TCRdb used MiXCR to reprocess the reads, holding one entry per CDR3 protein. The data show about 900,000 distinct CDR3 sequences, roughly 31% seen once. The germline V gene has CDR1 SGHVS and CDR2 FNYEAQ. The V and J ends lost 2 bases and 1 base respectively, with 11 bases between them. This CDR3 is 15 amino acids long. This chain joins TRBV7-6 and TRBJ2-5; possible D gene TRBD1, 5 bases. Sequences were derived from cultured CD8+ T cells from PBMCs, sampled from culture after CMV antigen stimulation. The clonotype was recovered from a human donor in good health (CMV status not recorded). Some clones in this sample may be carry-over from other donors' samples. The CDR3 region has the DNA TGTGCCAGCAGCTTAAATGACAGATCCCAAGAGACCCAGTACTTC. Its translation: CASSLNDRSQETQYF.